The 27 T cell receptor beta chains reported below all come from one sample, sequenced in a study of metastatic and nonmetastatic thyroid tumors. Using MiXCR, TCRdb reanalyzed the PCR reads. The sample lists 25,000 to 35,000 clones, 15% to 20% occurring once. No treatment had been given to any patient before thyroid surgery. Input material: blood. Every receptor here comes from a female donor with papillary thyroid cancer or a benign thyroid nodule (not recorded which). Some clones in this sample may be carry-over from other donors' samples.

Comments on this clone: Given the absence of the conserved phenylalanine or tryptophan at the CDR3 end, a read error is likely. The chain joins TRBV30 to TRBJ2-7; the D is unclear. V lost 0 bases and J 0 bases, leaving 3 bases between the germline ends. Germline CDR1 is GTSNPN and CDR2 is SVGIG (reference sequence). The CDR3 contains 12 residues. This CDR3 is CAWSVRSYEQYS. The CDR3 region has the DNA TGTGCCTGGAGTGTGCGCTCCTACGAGCAGTACTCC.

There are many counts of this clone. The chain couples TRBV7-2 to TRBJ2-2, with TRBD1 as a possible D gene (5 bases). CDR3 length equals 15 residues. The germline CDR1 and CDR2 sequences are SGHTA and FQGNSA. V was pared by 7 bases and J by 0 bases, with 12 bases between. The DNA for the CDR3 is TGTGCCAGCAAGGTGGGGCGTTCGAACACCGGGGAGCTGTTTTTT. It specifies CASKVGRSNTGELFF. The variable domain in full, completed from reference TRBV7-2 and TRBJ2-2, reads GAGVSQSPSNKVTEKGKDVELRCDPISGHTALYWYRQSLGQGLEFLIYFQGNSAPDKSGLPSDRFSAERTGGSVSTLTIQRTQQEDSAVYLCASKVGRSNTGELFFGEGSRLTVL.

This clone was seen many times. The rearrangement joins TRBV24-1 to TRBJ2-1, with TRBD1 identical over 9 bases. The CDR3 covers 18 residues. V lost 2 bases and J lost 4; bases outside the gene matches: 11. Germline V gene sequence: CDR1 KGHDR, CDR2 SFDVKD. CDR3: CATSDSYRGHFLYNEQFF. The DNA of the CDR3 is TGTGCCACCAGTGATTCCTACAGGGGGCATTTTCTGTACAATGAGCAGTTCTTC.

The V call is TRBV5-6, the J call TRBJ2-5; the match to TRBD2 covers 12 bases. The CDR3 spans 17 residues. The germline gives CDR1 SGHDT, CDR2 YYEEEE. The V segment lost 3 bases and the J segment 4 bases; nucleotides outside the gene matches: 10. CDR3 sequence reads: CASSYDGPGLAGETQYF. The CDR3 coding sequence is TGTGCCAGCAGCTATGACGGACCGGGACTAGCGGGAGAGACCCAGTACTTC.

This clone was recorded many times. The genes are TRBV28 and TRBJ1-2; D is perhaps TRBD1 (5 bases). V was clipped by 5 bases and J by 8 bases, with 12 bases between them. Looked up from germline, CDR1 is MDHEN and CDR2 is SYDVKM. The CDR3 runs to 12 residues. CDR3 residues: CASSSQGRGYTF. CDR3 coding DNA: TGTGCCAGCAGTAGTCAGGGAAGGGGCTACACCTTC.

In this sample, this clone turned up many times. The CDR3 bases are TGTGCCAGCAGCAACCGCAGAGGAATCTCTGGAAACACCATATATTTT. It yields the protein CASSNRRGISGNTIYF. The V call is TRBV5-4, the J call TRBJ1-3; D is unclear. The CDR3 consists of 16 residues. Trimming stripped 4 bases from V and 0 bases from J, with 14 bases between. The germline gives CDR1 SGHNT, CDR2 YYREEE (reference sequence).

This clone was counted at least ten times. The chain links TRBV3-1 to TRBJ1-2; D not certain. V was cut by 2 bases and J by 9 bases, with 7 bases left in between. This CDR3 is built from 11 residues. From germline, CDR1 is LGHDT and CDR2 YNNKEL (reference sequence). The CDR3 protein is CASSQSGSYTF. The CDR3 bases are TGTGCCAGCAGCCAATCGGGAAGCTACACCTTC.

This clone was observed a few times. The DNA for the CDR3 is TGTGCCACCAGCGATCGAAGGCAGGGTCGGGACGGCTACACCTTC. Its translation: CATSDRRQGRDGYTF. J is TRBJ1-2 and V is TRBV15; a possible D gene is TRBD1 (5 bases). This CDR3 is built from 15 residues. Trimming pared 5 bases from V and 8 bases from J, leaving 21 bases between. Per germline, CDR1 LNHNV and CDR2 YYDKDF (reference sequence).

The chain recombines TRBV2 with TRBJ2-7; 10 bases fit TRBD2. The junction had 8 bases not matched to a gene; V was cut back by 3 bases and J by 6 bases. CDR1 is SNHLY, CDR2 FYNNEI, per germline. This CDR3 is 15 amino acids long. CDR3 residues: CASSEESGGASEQYF. The CDR3, as DNA: TGTGCCAGCAGTGAGGAGAGCGGGGGGGCCTCCGAGCAGTACTTC.

This clone appeared many times. The chain is built from TRBV15 and TRBJ2-4, with TRBD1 matching 9 bases. The CDR3 runs 13 residues. CDR1 is LNHNV and CDR2 is YYDKDF in the germline V gene (reference sequence). Unmatched junction bases numbered 7, after V lost 8 bases and J lost 8 bases. The CDR3 DNA reads as TGTGCCACCCTCCGGGACAGGGATGACATTCAGTACTTC. Its translation is CATLRDRDDIQYF.

This clone came up many times. The gene calls are TRBV5-6 and TRBJ1-2; TRBD1 agrees at 7 bases. Germline CDR1 reads SGHDT; CDR2 reads YYEEEE. Germline trimming cut 3 bases from V and 4 bases from J; bases unmatched to any gene: 3. The CDR3 has 13 amino acids. The chain's CDR3 is CASSSGTAYGYTF. The CDR3 DNA follows: TGTGCCAGCAGCTCAGGGACAGCCTATGGCTACACCTTC.

This clone was observed at least ten times. The chain uses TRBV20-1 and TRBJ2-1; 10 bases are shared with TRBD2. CDR3 size: 15 residues. Losses at the gene ends were 4 bases for V and 2 bases for J; bases not matched to a gene: 5. Germline values: CDR1 DFQATT, CDR2 SNEGSKA (reference sequence). The CDR3 sequence: CSAILLAGPYNEQFF. As DNA, the CDR3 is TGCAGTGCTATTCTACTAGCGGGGCCCTACAATGAGCAGTTCTTC.

This clone came up many times. The chain couples TRBV12-3 or TRBV12-4 to TRBJ2-2; 9 bases map to TRBD1. The CDR3 sequence is 16 residues long. With V trimmed by 5 bases and J by 7 bases, 11 bases remained unmatched. The CDR3 DNA reads TGTGCCAGCAGTCCCCGGGACAGGGCTTTTAGCGGGGAGCTGTTTTTT. Its translation: CASSPRDRAFSGELFF.

This clone has at least ten counts. The V and J genes are TRBV20-1 and TRBJ1-1; D perhaps matches TRBD1 (6 bases). Trimming pared 6 bases from V and 3 bases from J, leaving 11 bases between. Germline assignment: CDR1 DFQATT and CDR2 SNEGSKA (reference sequence). This CDR3 spans 12 amino acids. CDR3 nucleotides: TGCAGTGCGTACAGGGATGACACTGAAGCTTTCTTT. This gives the protein CSAYRDDTEAFF.

This clone was seen repeatedly, ten times or more. This chain uses TRBV20-1 with TRBJ2-7, with D perhaps given as TRBD1 or TRBD2 (5 bases each). V lost 4 bases, J lost 0 bases, and 7 bases lay in between. Germline values: CDR1 DFQATT, CDR2 SNEGSKA (reference sequence). The CDR3 is 12 residues long. CDR3 in DNA: TGCAGTGCTAAGGGGAGCTCCTACGAGCAGTACTTC. Translation: CSAKGSSYEQYF.

There are many counts of this clone. The chain links TRBV18 to TRBJ1-5, with D unresolved. The ends were cut back, 8 bases at V and 3 bases at J, with 17 bases in the middle. Germline V gene lookup returns CDR1 KGHSH and CDR2 LQKENI. This CDR3 has 15 residues. The chain's CDR3 is CASPWRNDPNQPQHF. CDR3 DNA sequence: TGTGCCAGCCCATGGAGGAATGACCCCAATCAGCCCCAGCATTTT.

This clone was detected ten times or more. V gene TRBV9 combines with J gene TRBJ1-2, with D possibly TRBD1 on 5 matching bases. Germline CDR1 reads SGDLS; CDR2 reads YYNGEE. Trimming took 3 bases from V and 7 from J, leaving 19 bases between them. The CDR3 has 15 residues. CDR3 amino acids: CASSDWTGLGAGYTF. The CDR3 DNA follows: TGTGCCAGCAGCGACTGGACGGGTCTTGGGGCTGGCTACACCTTC.

The chain is built from TRBV5-1 and TRBJ2-7; 11 nucleotides agree with TRBD2. V lost 4 bases and J lost 11; bases outside the gene matches: 17. The CDR3 covers 16 residues. The germline V gene has CDR1 SGHRS and CDR2 YFSETQ. Here the CDR3 DNA reads TGCGCCAGCAGCCGATTTAGCGGGAGGGACATGGCAGAGAAGTACTTC. The encoded protein is CASSRFSGRDMAEKYF.

This clone has ten or more counts. The gene calls are TRBV9 and TRBJ2-5; the D gene is possibly TRBD2 (5 bases). Trimming took off 0 bases at V and 0 bases at J, with 9 bases between the two ends. This CDR3 has 15 amino acids. Germline CDR1 reads SGDLS; CDR2 reads YYNGEE. CDR3 in amino acids: CASSVANGNQETQYF. The CDR3 DNA reads as TGTGCCAGCAGCGTAGCTAACGGGAACCAAGAGACCCAGTACTTC.

A few counts support this clone. The chain combines TRBV9 with TRBJ1-2; possible D gene TRBD1, 6 bases. The V gene lost 0 bases and the J gene lost 1 base, with 31 bases spanning the gap. The length of the CDR3 is 22 residues. CDR1 and CDR2 from the germline V gene are SGDLS and YYNGEE. CDR3 protein: CASSVDIVGAEDRIRLNYGYTF. CDR3 in DNA: TGTGCCAGCAGCGTAGATATCGTGGGCGCGGAGGACAGAATAAGACTTAACTATGGCTACACCTTC.

Ten or more counts support this clone. This sequence joins TRBV14 and TRBJ2-7; D uncertain. This CDR3 region has 12 residues. The V end was cut by 3 bases, the J end by 6 bases, with 9 bases between. The germline V gene encodes CDR1 SGHDN and CDR2 FVKESK. CDR3 sequence (DNA): TGTGCCAGCAGCCACGGGCCGGGCGAGCAGTACTTC. This encodes CASSHGPGEQYF.

This clone appeared many times. The chain links TRBV29-1 to TRBJ2-7, with D uncertain. Germline V gene lookup returns CDR1 SQVTM and CDR2 ANQGSEA. CDR3 length: 12 residues. Trimming took off 0 bases at V and 7 bases at J, with 10 bases between the two ends. The CDR3 loop reads CSVEDGKGEQYF. DNA for the CDR3: TGCAGCGTTGAAGATGGAAAGGGAGAGCAGTACTTC.

This clone came up many times. V is TRBV20-1 and J is TRBJ1-1; 8 bases agree with TRBD1. This CDR3 is 15 amino acids long. V shed 0 bases, J shed 5 bases, and the junction held 8 bases outside the gene matches. Germline V lookup: CDR1 DFQATT, CDR2 SNEGSKA (reference sequence). CDR3 protein: CSARDGRTGRTEAFF. The CDR3 bases are TGCAGTGCTAGAGATGGAAGGACAGGGAGGACTGAAGCTTTCTTT.

V usage is TRBV6-1 and J usage is TRBJ1-5; a weak D match, TRBD1 (5 bases). The CDR3 runs to 14 residues. CDR1 is MNHNS and CDR2 is SASEGT in the germline V gene. Trimming removed 8 bases at V and 4 bases at J, with 15 bases between. CDR3 loop: CASHGGEHNQPQHF. CDR3 coding DNA: TGTGCCAGCCATGGGGGGGAGCATAATCAGCCCCAGCATTTT.

Within the sample, this clone is medium-sized. The chain is built from TRBV28 and TRBJ1-2; 10 bases agree with TRBD1. The CDR3 sequence is 17 residues long. The junction had 12 bases not matched to a gene; V was cut back by 2 bases and J by 6 bases. Germline CDR1 and CDR2: MDHEN and SYDVKM. Written as DNA, the CDR3 is TGTGCCAGCAGTTTAGGGGGGGGACAGGGGCATTTTGATGGCTACACCTTC. It translates to CASSLGGGQGHFDGYTF.

This clone has ten or more counts. The J gene is TRBJ1-5, the V gene TRBV28, with 7 bases lining up with TRBD1. V lost 6 bases to trimming and J lost 3 bases; unmatched junction nucleotides: 14. The CDR3 runs to 17 residues. Germline values: CDR1 MDHEN, CDR2 SYDVKM. The CDR3 nucleotides read TGTGCCAGCAGGCCCATACAGGGGTGGGTTAACAATCAGCCCCAGCATTTT. It codes for CASRPIQGWVNNQPQHF.

This clone has at least ten counts. The chain is built from TRBV2 and TRBJ2-1; 9 bases align to TRBD1. After removal of 6 bases from V and 8 bases from J, the junction contained 8 bases not matched to a gene. Germline CDR1 SNHLY, CDR2 FYNNEI. CDR3 length: 14 residues. CDR3 in amino acids: CASRREQGAYEQFF. The CDR3 DNA sequence: TGTGCCAGCAGGCGCGAACAGGGGGCCTATGAGCAGTTCTTC.